This TCR beta chain was profiled in a study of CD8 T cells in ankylosing spondylitis. Study conclusions and caveats: Disease-linked clones reportedly showed significant enrichment in matched ankylosing spondylitis synovial fluid. Among TCR beta sequences, a motif of eight or nine highly homologous variants appeared characteristic of ankylosing spondylitis blood. In reactive arthritis synovial fluid and blood, some motif variants had been reported before.

The trim removed 4 bases at V and 3 bases at J, leaving 4 bases unmatched. The CDR3 loop spans 15 amino acids. This clonotype occurred a few times. Antigen: not known. Using quantitative 5'-RACE with molecular barcodes, the authors made TCR beta libraries. TCRdb reprocessed the 5' RACE reads with MiXCR, giving one entry per CDR3 protein. The sample consists of 650,000 to 800,000 distinct CDR3 sequences, roughly 20% of them appearing once. This sequence joins TRBV12-3 or TRBV12-4 and TRBJ2-7; 12 bases map to TRBD2. This sequence was found in a male donor with ankylosing spondylitis. The sample consisted of blood, either unsorted or a sorted T cell fraction (not recorded which). For the CDR3, the DNA is TGTGCCAGCAGTTCGAGACTAGCGGGAGTCTACGAGCAGTACTTC. It translates to CASSSRLAGVYEQYF.